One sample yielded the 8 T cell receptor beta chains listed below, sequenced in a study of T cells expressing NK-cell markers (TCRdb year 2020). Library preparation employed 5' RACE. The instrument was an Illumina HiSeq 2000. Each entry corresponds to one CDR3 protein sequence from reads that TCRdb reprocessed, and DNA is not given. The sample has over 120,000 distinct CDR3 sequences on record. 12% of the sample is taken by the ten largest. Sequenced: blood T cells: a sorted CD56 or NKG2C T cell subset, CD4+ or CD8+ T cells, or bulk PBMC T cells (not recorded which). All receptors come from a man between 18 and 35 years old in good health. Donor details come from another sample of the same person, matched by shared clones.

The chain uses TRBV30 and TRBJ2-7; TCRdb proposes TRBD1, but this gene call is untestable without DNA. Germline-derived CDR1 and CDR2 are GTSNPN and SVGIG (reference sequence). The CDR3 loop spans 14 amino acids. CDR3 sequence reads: CAWSGGTGPYEQYF. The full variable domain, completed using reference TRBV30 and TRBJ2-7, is SQTIHQWPATLVQPVGSPLSLECTVEGTSNPNLYWYRQAAGRGLQLLFYSVGIGQISSEVPQNLSASRPQDRQFILSSKKLLLSDSGFYLCAWSGGTGPYEQYFGPGTRLTVT.

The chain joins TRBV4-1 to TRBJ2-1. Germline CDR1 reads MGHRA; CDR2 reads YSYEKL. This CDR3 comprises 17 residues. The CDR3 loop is CASSQDDGPNGDNEQFF.

This chain's CDR3 is CASSLNPRLANTDTQYF. The chain joins TRBV7-3 to TRBJ2-3; TCRdb selects TRBD2, and the lack of DNA leaves this call unchecked. This CDR3 region has 17 residues. CDR1 is SGHTA and CDR2 is FQGTGA in the germline V gene. Filled out from reference TRBV7-3 and TRBJ2-3, the complete variable domain reads GAGVSQTPSNKVTEKGKYVELRCDPISGHTALYWYRQSLGQGPEFLIYFQGTGAADDSGLPNDRFFAVRPEGSVSTLKIQRTERGDSAVYLCASSLNPRLANTDTQYFGPGTRLTVL.

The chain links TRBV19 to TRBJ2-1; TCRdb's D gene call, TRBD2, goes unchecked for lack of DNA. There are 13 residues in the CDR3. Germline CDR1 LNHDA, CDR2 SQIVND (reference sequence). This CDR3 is CASSIGGGLEQFF.

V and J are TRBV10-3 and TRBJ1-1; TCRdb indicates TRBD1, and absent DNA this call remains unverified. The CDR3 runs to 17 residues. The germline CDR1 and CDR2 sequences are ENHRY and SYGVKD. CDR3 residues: CAISQTGEGHMNTEAFF.

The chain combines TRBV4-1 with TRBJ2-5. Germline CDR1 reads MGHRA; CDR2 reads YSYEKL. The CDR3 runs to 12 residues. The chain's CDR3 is CAKSVDQETQYF.

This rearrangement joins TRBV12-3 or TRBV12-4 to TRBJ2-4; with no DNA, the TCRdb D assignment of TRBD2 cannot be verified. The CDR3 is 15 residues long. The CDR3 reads CASSEDRDEKNIQYF.

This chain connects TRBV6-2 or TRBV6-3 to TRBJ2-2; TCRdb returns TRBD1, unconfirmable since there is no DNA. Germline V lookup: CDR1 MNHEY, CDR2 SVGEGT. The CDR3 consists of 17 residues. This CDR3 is CASIEVADPRGTGELFF.